The 25 T cell receptor beta chains presented below share a single source sample, sequenced in a study of blood T cell repertoires in COVID-19. Profiling relied on immunoSEQ multiplex PCR, and the TCRdb table lists in-frame clones only, not all of them. This sample has 110,000 or so clones; 75% to 90% occur once, and the top ten carry roughly 4.4%. Sequenced input: peripheral blood. Every receptor here comes from a woman in her 50s with acute or convalescent COVID-19.

This rearrangement joins TRBV7-2 to TRBJ2-3, with D tentatively TRBD2 (5 bases). The CDR3 is made up of 14 amino acids. V dropped 0 bases and J dropped 2 bases, with 6 bases sitting between them. Germline V lookup: CDR1 SGHTA, CDR2 FQGNSA. CDR3: CASSLARVTDTQYF. CDR3 coding DNA: TGTGCCAGCAGCTTAGCGAGGGTCACAGATACGCAGTATTTT.

The V gene is TRBV28, the J gene TRBJ1-5, with a weak D call TRBD1 (6 bases). Germline V gene data show CDR1 as MDHEN and CDR2 as SYDVKM. The V gene lost 2 bases and the J gene lost 5 bases, with 13 bases spanning the gap. The CDR3 contains 15 residues. The CDR3 sequence: CASSLRQARDQPQHF. CDR3 nucleotide sequence: TGTGCCAGCAGTTTAAGACAGGCCCGTGATCAGCCCCAGCATTTT.

V usage is TRBV28 and J usage is TRBJ1-1; 10 bases map to TRBD1. Germline lookup yields CDR1 MDHEN and CDR2 SYDVKM. This CDR3 comprises 14 residues. Germline trimming cut 11 bases from V and 0 bases from J; bases unmatched to any gene: 6. CDR3 amino acids: CAVRTGGLNTEAFF. In DNA form, the CDR3 reads TGTGCCGTACGGACAGGGGGTCTGAACACTGAAGCTTTCTTT.

This chain connects TRBV5-1 to TRBJ1-2; D might be TRBD1 (6 bases). The CDR3 extends over 14 amino acids. Trimming pared 0 bases from V and 8 bases from J, leaving 14 bases between. Per the germline V gene, CDR1 is SGHRS and CDR2 is YFSETQ. The CDR3 bases are TGCGCCAGCAGCTTGGGAGGGACATATGACGGCTACACCTTC. It encodes CASSLGGTYDGYTF.

Only a few counts were recorded for this clone. CDR3 nucleotides: TGTGCCAGCAGCTCCGGACTAGCGGGAGTCAACGAGCAGTACTTC. It translates to CASSSGLAGVNEQYF. The V gene is TRBV11-3, the J gene TRBJ2-7; 13 positions agree with TRBD2. Germline loops: CDR1 SGHNT, CDR2 YENEEA. This CDR3 region has 15 residues. The V and J ends lost 4 bases and 5 bases, in that order; junction bases with no gene match: 5.

This chain joins TRBV7-9 and TRBJ1-2; D possibly corresponds to TRBD1 (6 bases). CDR1 and CDR2 from the germline V gene are SEHNR and FQNEAQ (reference sequence). The CDR3 contains 11 residues. Deletions cut 3 bases from V and 10 bases from J, with 9 bases between. The CDR3 sequence: CASSFAGAYTF. The CDR3 DNA sequence: TGTGCCAGCAGCTTTGCAGGGGCCTACACCTTC.

The chain joins TRBV27 to TRBJ2-1; 8 bases agree with TRBD2. CDR1 is MNHEY and CDR2 is SMNVEV in the germline V gene (reference sequence). The CDR3 runs to 17 residues. The ends lost 0 bases at V and 9 bases at J; junction bases unmatched: 13. The CDR3 DNA follows: TGTGCCAGCAGTTTATCGAGCAGCGGGAGAGGGGTTGGTGAGCAGTTCTTC. Protein product: CASSLSSSGRGVGEQFF.

The chain employs TRBV27 and TRBJ2-6; 7 bases are a match to TRBD1. CDR1 and CDR2 (germline): MNHEY, SMNVEV (reference sequence). The junction had 9 bases not matched to a gene; V was cut back by 7 bases and J by 0 bases. The CDR3 loop spans 17 amino acids. CDR3 residues: CASMGDRPLSGANVLTF. Here the CDR3 DNA reads TGTGCCAGCATGGGGGACAGACCACTCTCTGGGGCCAACGTCCTGACTTTC.

This chain uses TRBV7-6 with TRBJ1-1; 9 bases align to TRBD1. V shed 4 bases, J shed 3 bases, and the junction held 9 bases outside the gene matches. CDR1 is SGHVS and CDR2 is FNYEAQ in the germline V gene. CDR3 length equals 16 residues. This CDR3 reads CASSSGQGMGDTEAFF. The DNA for the CDR3 is TGTGCCAGCAGCTCGGGACAGGGAATGGGTGACACTGAAGCTTTCTTT.

V and J are TRBV3-1 (or the pseudogene TRBV3-2) and TRBJ1-6, with 7 bases aligning to TRBD1. This CDR3 has 16 amino acids. CDR1 and CDR2 (germline): LGHDT, YNNKEL (reference sequence). V was pared by 7 bases and J by 10 bases, with 16 bases of the junction left unmatched. CDR3 DNA sequence: TGTGCCAGCACCCGCGGAGAGGCAGGGGGTTACTCACCCCTCCACTTT. This encodes CASTRGEAGGYSPLHF.

The J gene is TRBJ1-1, the V gene TRBV10-3, with unresolved D. The CDR3 is 13 amino acids. The V gene's germline CDR1 is ENHRY and CDR2 SYGVKD. V lost 5 bases, J lost 7 bases, and 14 bases lay in between. CDR3 bases: TGTGCCATCAGTAACTCCGGGGATTTTGAAGCTTTCTTT. This sequence encodes CAISNSGDFEAFF.

This clone appeared once. The CDR3 sequence: CASRTSGNLITDTQYF. CDR3 bases: TGTGCCAGCAGGACTAGCGGGAACCTAATCACAGATACGCAGTATTTT. The chain employs TRBV27 and TRBJ2-3; 11 bases agree with TRBD2. CDR1 MNHEY and CDR2 SMNVEV come from the germline V gene (reference sequence). This CDR3 spans 16 amino acids. The V segment lost 6 bases and the J segment 2 bases; nucleotides outside the gene matches: 7.

This chain joins TRBV6-5 and TRBJ1-1; the D is unclear. Between the trimmed V and J ends, which lost 2 bases and 0 bases, there was a span of 7 bases. Germline lookup yields CDR1 MNHEY and CDR2 SVGAGI. The CDR3 totals 14 residues. The CDR3 DNA reads TGTGCCAGCAGTTACCGGGGAGTGAACACTGAAGCTTTCTTT. Translated, it gives CASSYRGVNTEAFF.

The chain links TRBV7-3 to TRBJ2-2, with a possible D match to TRBD1 (6 bases). The V and J ends lost 2 bases and 7 bases respectively, with 14 bases between them. CDR3 length: 15 residues. The germline CDR1 and CDR2 sequences are SGHTA and FQGTGA. CDR3 sequence reads: CASSLVMGASGELFF. The CDR3 bases are TGTGCCAGCAGCTTAGTCATGGGGGCAAGCGGGGAGCTGTTTTTT.

This rearrangement joins TRBV5-4 to TRBJ1-5; TRBD1 matches at 12 bases. V was pared by 2 bases and J by 2 bases, with 5 bases of the junction left unmatched. The V gene's germline CDR1 is SGHNT and CDR2 YYREEE (reference sequence). The CDR3 is 17 residues long. As DNA, the CDR3 is TGTGCCAGCAGCTTAGGGGACAGGGGGCTTGGCAATCAGCCCCAGCATTTT. Translation gives CASSLGDRGLGNQPQHF.

This clone was counted a single time. The V call is TRBV6-1, the J call TRBJ1-1; D is unclear. Germline V lookup: CDR1 MNHNS, CDR2 SASEGT. The CDR3 is 13 amino acids. Trimming pared 2 bases from V and 4 bases from J, leaving 8 bases between. For the CDR3, the DNA is TGTGCCAGCAGTGAAAGGAGCTCCACTGAAGCTTTCTTT. Amino acid sequence: CASSERSSTEAFF.

The chain joins TRBV5-1 to TRBJ1-2; TRBD1 is a possible D gene (6 bases). This CDR3 is built from 15 residues. The germline V gene has CDR1 SGHRS and CDR2 YFSETQ. V was pared by 3 bases and J by 0 bases, with 12 bases between. The CDR3 nucleotides read TGCGCCAGCAGCTCCGGACAGACTACTAACTATGGCTACACCTTC. Encoded protein: CASSSGQTTNYGYTF. Using reference TRBV5-1 and TRBJ1-2 for the parts outside the CDR3, the full variable domain is KAGVTQTPRYLIKTRGQQVTLSCSPISGHRSVSWYQQTPGQGLQFLFEYFSETQRNKGNFPGRFSGRQFSNSRSEMNVSTLELGDSALYLCASSSGQTTNYGYTFGSGTRLTVV.

The chain combines TRBV30 with TRBJ1-2; unclear D gene. The CDR3 is made up of 13 amino acids. V lost 4 bases, J lost 4 bases, and 13 bases lay in between. CDR1 is GTSNPN, CDR2 SVGIG, per germline (reference sequence). DNA of the CDR3: TGTGCCTGGACTGACCTTCAGGTCTATGGCTACACCTTC. Its translation is CAWTDLQVYGYTF.

V usage is TRBV21-1 and J usage is TRBJ2-1; TRBD2, as called in the table, went unchecked against the DNA. TRBV21-1 is a listed pseudogene. The CDR3 extends over 20 amino acids. For the CDR3, the DNA is TGTGCCAGCAGCAATTTACGGGAGGGAGGCCTTCCGGGAGGGCCCAATGAGCAGTTCTTC. Protein sequence: CASSNLREGGLPGGPNEQFF.

The chain carries TRBV5-4 and TRBJ2-6; the D is unclear. The CDR3 consists of 16 residues. The V end was cut by 5 bases, the J end by 1 base, with 13 bases between. Per germline, CDR1 SGHNT and CDR2 YYREEE (reference sequence). The CDR3 DNA reads TGTGCCAGCAGTCCGGGTTCTCAATCTGGGGCCAACGTCCTGACTTTC. Its protein is CASSPGSQSGANVLTF.

The rearrangement joins TRBV19 to TRBJ2-1, with TRBD2 matching over 8 bases. After removal of 6 bases from V and 9 bases from J, the junction contained 10 bases not matched to a gene. The CDR3 is 14 amino acids. Germline values: CDR1 LNHDA, CDR2 SQIVND (reference sequence). Written as DNA, the CDR3 is TGTGCCAGTAGACGGGAGGGCCGATTTAGTGAGCAGTTCTTC. Translating gives CASRREGRFSEQFF.

The V call is TRBV2, the J call TRBJ2-1, with a possible D match to TRBD1 (5 bases). Trimming shortened V by 6 bases and J by 10 bases, and 13 bases separated the two germline ends. This CDR3 comprises 12 residues. Germline values: CDR1 SNHLY, CDR2 FYNNEI. CDR3 sequence: CASSQDSGEQFF. The CDR3 DNA reads as TGTGCCAGCAGCCAAGACAGTGGAGAGCAGTTCTTC.

The J gene is TRBJ1-1, the V gene TRBV28, with D unresolved. The length of the CDR3 is 15 residues. Germline CDR1 reads MDHEN; CDR2 reads SYDVKM. The V end lost 7 bases, the J end lost 7 bases, and 22 bases lay between the germline ends. In DNA form, the CDR3 reads TGTGCCAGCAACTCCCCGAGAGGTTTGTGGAATGAAGCTTTCTTT. Translation: CASNSPRGLWNEAFF.

V gene TRBV10-3 combines with J gene TRBJ1-1; D is unresolved. This CDR3 is built from 15 residues. Germline loops: CDR1 ENHRY, CDR2 SYGVKD. Deletions cut 0 bases from V and 6 bases from J, with 14 bases between. The CDR3 DNA reads TGTGCCATCAGTGAGTCTGTCATGTCGCGCTCTGAAGCTTTCTTT. This translates into CAISESVMSRSEAFF.

V and J are TRBV9 and TRBJ2-1; 14 positions match TRBD2. V lost 4 bases, J lost 8 bases, and 11 bases stayed unmatched. The CDR3 covers 17 residues. Germline V CDR1 and CDR2: SGDLS, YYNGEE. DNA of the CDR3: TGTGCCAGCAGCCGGGGGGCGACTAGCGGGAGGGTGGATGAGCAGTTCTTC. This sequence encodes CASSRGATSGRVDEQFF.